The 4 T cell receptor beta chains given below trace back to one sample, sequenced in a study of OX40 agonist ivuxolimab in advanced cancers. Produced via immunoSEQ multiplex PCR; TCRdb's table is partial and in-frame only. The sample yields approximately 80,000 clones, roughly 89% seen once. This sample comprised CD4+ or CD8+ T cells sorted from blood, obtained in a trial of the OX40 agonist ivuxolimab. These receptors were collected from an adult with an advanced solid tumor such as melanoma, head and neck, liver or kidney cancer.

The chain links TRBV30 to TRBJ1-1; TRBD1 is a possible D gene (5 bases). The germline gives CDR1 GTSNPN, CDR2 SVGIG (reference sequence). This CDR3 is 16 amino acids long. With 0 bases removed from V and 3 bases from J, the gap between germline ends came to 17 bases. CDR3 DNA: TGTGCCTGGAGTGTAAGGGATACGGGGGGGGACACTGAAGCTTTCTTT. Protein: CAWSVRDTGGDTEAFF. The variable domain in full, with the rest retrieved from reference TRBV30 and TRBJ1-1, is SQTIHQWPATLVQPVGSPLSLECTVEGTSNPNLYWYRQAAGRGLQLLFYSVGIGQISSEVPQNLSASRPQDRQFILSSKKLLLSDSGFYLCAWSVRDTGGDTEAFFGQGTRLTVV.

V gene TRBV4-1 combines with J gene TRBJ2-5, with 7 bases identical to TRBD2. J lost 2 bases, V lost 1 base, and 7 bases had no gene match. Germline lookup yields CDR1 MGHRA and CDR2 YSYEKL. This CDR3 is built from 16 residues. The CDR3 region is CASSQVLRTRQETQYF. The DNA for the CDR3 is TGCGCCAGCAGCCAAGTATTAAGGACTAGACAAGAGACCCAGTACTTC.

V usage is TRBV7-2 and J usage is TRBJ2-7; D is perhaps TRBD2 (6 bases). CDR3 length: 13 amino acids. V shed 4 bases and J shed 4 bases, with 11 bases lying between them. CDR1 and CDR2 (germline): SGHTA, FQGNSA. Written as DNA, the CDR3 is TGTGCCAGCAGCTGGGGACTCGCATACGAGCAGTACTTC. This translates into CASSWGLAYEQYF.

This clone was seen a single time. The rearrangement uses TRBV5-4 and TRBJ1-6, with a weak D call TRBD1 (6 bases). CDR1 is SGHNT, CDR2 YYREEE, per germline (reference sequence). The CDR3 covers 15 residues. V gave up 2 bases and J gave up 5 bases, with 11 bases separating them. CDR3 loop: CASSLRGHNNSPLHF. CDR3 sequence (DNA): TGTGCCAGCAGCTTACGGGGACACAATAATTCACCCCTCCACTTT.